Detailed here is one TCR beta chain. V lost 1 base to trimming and J lost 3 bases, with 17 bases between them. Germline-derived CDR1 and CDR2 are MGHRA and YSYEKL. This CDR3 region has 17 residues. CD25-based Treg depletion was applied to purified naive CD4+ T cells. Each CDR3 protein is one row after TCRdb ran MiXCR on the 5' RACE reads. The table includes about 60,000 distinct CDR3 sequences, around 30% detected once. The TCR was taken from a female donor with breast cancer. The source material was tumor-infiltrating naive CD4+ T cells sorted from the breast tumor. The subset was: naive CD4+ T cells, CD4+CD45RA+CD25-. The rearrangement links TRBV4-1 to TRBJ2-3; D may be TRBD1 or TRBD2 (7 bases each). As DNA, the CDR3 is TGCGCCAGCAGCCAAGGTCCTAGGCAGGGGGGGACAGATACGCAGTATTTT. Translating it yields CASSQGPRQGGTDTQYF.